The 13 T cell receptor beta chains given below trace back to one sample, sequenced in a study of T cells in tumors after PD-1 blockade. Profiled with immunoSEQ multiplex PCR; TCRdb holds only in-frame clones, not every one. The sample holds about 20,000 clones, roughly 78% seen once. The starting material was PBMCs, obtained before anti-PD-1 treatment. Every receptor here comes from a human donor with basal cell carcinoma.

J is TRBJ2-6 and V is TRBV19; TRBD1 matches at 7 bases. The CDR3 spans 15 residues. V lost 5 bases and J lost 2; bases outside the gene matches: 3. Germline V gene data show CDR1 as LNHDA and CDR2 as SQIVND (reference sequence). CDR3 DNA: TGTGCCAGTAGTGTACAGGGGCCTGGGGCCAACGTCCTGACTTTC. The encoded protein is CASSVQGPGANVLTF. The full variable domain, in which reference TRBV19 and TRBJ2-6 provide the parts outside the CDR3, is DGGITQSPKYLFRKEGQNVTLSCEQNLNHDAMYWYRQDPGQGLRLIYYSQIVNDFQKGDIAEGYSVSREKKESFPLTVTSAQKNPTAFYLCASSVQGPGANVLTFGAGSRLTVL.

This clone was observed a single time. V is TRBV10-3 and J is TRBJ1-5, with 7 bases aligning to TRBD1. Germline V CDR1 and CDR2: ENHRY, SYGVKD. The ends lost 10 bases at V and 0 bases at J; junction bases unmatched: 6. The CDR3 contains 14 residues. The chain's CDR3 is CATKTGLSNQPQHF. Here the CDR3 DNA reads TGTGCCACAAAGACAGGGCTTAGCAATCAGCCCCAGCATTTT.

J is TRBJ1-3 and V is TRBV30, with D maybe TRBD1 (5 bases). V dropped 8 bases and J dropped 5 bases, with 19 bases sitting between them. The CDR3 has 14 amino acids. In germline, CDR1 is GTSNPN, CDR2 SVGIG (reference sequence). In DNA form, the CDR3 reads TGTGCCGGGGGGGGTTGGAGGACACGAAACACCATATATTTT. It encodes CAGGGWRTRNTIYF.

The chain uses TRBV30 and TRBJ2-1, with 11 bases aligning to TRBD2. CDR1 is GTSNPN and CDR2 is SVGIG in the germline V gene (reference sequence). CDR3 size: 13 residues. The ends lost 3 bases at V and 8 bases at J; junction bases unmatched: 3. The CDR3 region is CAWRTSGKYEQFF. As DNA, the CDR3 is TGTGCCTGGAGGACTAGCGGGAAATATGAGCAGTTCTTC.

The chain couples TRBV10-2 to TRBJ1-5, with a tentative D call TRBD1 (6 bases). CDR3 length equals 15 residues. Per the germline V gene, CDR1 is WSHSY and CDR2 is SAAADI. V lost 6 bases and J 1 base, leaving 13 bases between the germline ends. In nucleotides, the CDR3 is TGCGCCAGCAGCCCCCAGGGGCGAAGCAATCAGCCCCAGCATTTT. This encodes CASSPQGRSNQPQHF.

This chain connects TRBV3-1 (or the pseudogene TRBV3-2) to TRBJ2-7; the D is unclear. Trimming removed 4 bases from V and 5 bases from J, with 12 bases in between. There are 13 residues in the CDR3. The germline V gene has CDR1 LGHDT and CDR2 YNNKEL (reference sequence). The CDR3 here is CASSPGRSHEQYF. CDR3 nucleotide sequence: TGTGCCAGCAGCCCCGGCAGGTCCCACGAGCAGTACTTC.

The V gene is TRBV29-1, the J gene TRBJ2-3; 8 nucleotides line up with TRBD1. Germline lookup yields CDR1 SQVTM and CDR2 ANQGSEA. The CDR3 is 13 residues long. V was pared by 7 bases and J by 1 base, with 4 bases of the junction left unmatched. CDR3 in DNA: TGCAGCGCCTCGACAGGGGGCACAGATACGCAGTATTTT. Its protein product is CSASTGGTDTQYF.

V gene TRBV19 combines with J gene TRBJ2-3; 9 nucleotides agree with TRBD2. Per germline, CDR1 LNHDA and CDR2 SQIVND (reference sequence). This CDR3 region has 15 residues. Trimming at V came to 5 bases and at J to 0 bases, leaving 3 bases not matched to a gene. The CDR3 bases are TGTGCCAGTAGTTTTAGCGGGAGTAGCACAGATACGCAGTATTTT. It specifies CASSFSGSSTDTQYF.

CDR3 residues: CASSLGAGANYGYTF. CDR3 in DNA: TGCGCCAGCAGCTTGGGGGCAGGTGCTAACTATGGCTACACCTTC. The chain joins TRBV5-1 to TRBJ1-2, with D unclear. In germline, CDR1 is SGHRS, CDR2 YFSETQ. The CDR3 is made up of 15 amino acids. V dropped 0 bases and J dropped 0 bases, with 9 bases sitting between them.

This clone was seen only once. The chain has TRBV7-6 and TRBJ2-3, with a weak D call TRBD1 (6 bases). CDR3 length: 16 residues. The germline gives CDR1 SGHVS, CDR2 FNYEAQ. V was shortened by 4 bases and J by 7 bases, with 21 bases between the two germline ends. CDR3 region: CASSSDWTVFGYTQYF. The CDR3 DNA follows: TGTGCCAGCAGCTCAGACTGGACAGTGTTTGGGTATACGCAGTATTTT. Full variable domain (outside the CDR3, taken from reference TRBV7-6 and TRBJ2-3): GAGVSQSPRYKVTKRGQDVALRCDPISGHVSLYWYRQALGQGPEFLTYFNYEAQQDKSGLPNDRFSAERPEGSISTLTIQRTEQRDSAMYRCASSSDWTVFGYTQYFGPGTRLTVL.

This clone occurred once. The chain combines TRBV18 with TRBJ1-1; D gene uncertain. Trimming removed 6 bases at V and 1 base at J, with 21 bases between. The CDR3 is made up of 17 amino acids. Germline CDR1 and CDR2: KGHSH and LQKENI. This chain's CDR3 is CASSLFILDTANTEAFF. The DNA for the CDR3 is TGTGCCAGCTCCCTTTTCATTCTAGACACTGCGAACACTGAAGCTTTCTTT.

The chain joins TRBV6-2 or TRBV6-3 to TRBJ2-2; 13 nucleotides agree with TRBD2. The trim removed 2 bases at V and 4 bases at J, leaving 7 bases unmatched. The V gene's germline CDR1 is MNHEY and CDR2 SVGEGT. The CDR3 has 18 residues. CDR3 coding DNA: TGTGCCAGCAGTTACCTTACTAGCGGGGGGGATGTCACCGGGGAGCTGTTTTTT. Translating it yields CASSYLTSGGDVTGELFF.

The J gene is TRBJ1-2, the V gene TRBV12-3 or TRBV12-4, with D hard to call. Trimming removed 7 bases at V and 2 bases at J, with 8 bases between. The CDR3 is 12 amino acids. The CDR3 here is CASTDGNYGYTF. The CDR3 DNA follows: TGTGCCAGCACCGACGGAAACTATGGCTACACCTTC.